This is a list of T cell receptor beta chains from one sample in a study of cytomegalovirus exposure and HLA in healthy donors. The data were produced by immunoSEQ multiplex PCR, yet TCRdb's version contains in-frame clones alone and is incomplete. Counted here are about 200,000 clones, more than 60% occurring once; the ten biggest clones make up roughly 1.5%. Sample: PBMCs. Receptors originate from a man aged 45-60 years in good health and CMV-seronegative. The CDR3 runs from the conserved cysteine through the conserved F or W. The D gene is left open where the match is weak. Not all rows give a size; the values are once, few, many and, for expanded clones, a class.

CDR3 DNA: TGTGCCAGCAGCCGGGGGGTGCGAACTAATGAAAAACTGTTTTTT; CDR3 protein: CASSRGVRTNEKLFF; J gene: TRBJ1-4; D gene: -; V gene: TRBV27; clone size: -
CDR3 DNA: TGTGCCAGTAGGAAGGACAGCGATAATTCACCCCTCCACTTT; CDR3 protein: CASRKDSDNSPLHF; J gene: TRBJ1-6; D gene: -; V gene: TRBV19; clone size: few
CDR3 DNA: TGTGCCTGGAGTCTCTCCCCTCGGGAGACCCAGTACTTC; CDR3 protein: CAWSLSPRETQYF; J gene: TRBJ2-5; D gene: -; V gene: TRBV30; clone size: -
CDR3 DNA: TGCGCCAGCAGTTCTACAGGGGAAGGACCTCGCTGGGAGCAGTTCTTC; CDR3 protein: CASSSTGEGPRWEQFF; J gene: TRBJ2-1; D gene: TRBD1; V gene: TRBV5-1; clone size: -
CDR3 DNA: TGTGCCAGCAGCCTAGGACAGGGATCGGAATTGGCTTTCTTT; CDR3 protein: CASSLGQGSELAFF; J gene: TRBJ1-1; D gene: TRBD1; V gene: TRBV11-2; clone size: -
CDR3 DNA: TGTGCCAGCAGCGCCGGGACAGGGATTATCAATGAGCAGTTCTTC; CDR3 protein: CASSAGTGIINEQFF; J gene: TRBJ2-1; D gene: TRBD1; V gene: TRBV5-4; clone size: -
CDR3 DNA: TGTGCCAGCAGCTTACAGGGGGCAATGCCTGAAGCTTTCTTT; CDR3 protein: CASSLQGAMPEAFF; J gene: TRBJ1-1; D gene: TRBD1; V gene: TRBV7-9; clone size: -
CDR3 DNA: TGTGCCAGCTCACCATCCGGGGGGGACGAGCAGTACTTC; CDR3 protein: CASSPSGGDEQYF; J gene: TRBJ2-7; D gene: TRBD2; V gene: TRBV18; clone size: -
CDR3 DNA: TGTGCCAGCAGCTTGGCGAAGGGGGCGTTTGATACGCAGTATTTT; CDR3 protein: CASSLAKGAFDTQYF; J gene: TRBJ2-3; D gene: TRBD1; V gene: TRBV5-4; clone size: -
CDR3 DNA: TGTGCCAGCGGCCTAGCGGGAGGCCTCCGCACAGATACGCAGTATTTT; CDR3 protein: CASGLAGGLRTDTQYF; J gene: TRBJ2-3; D gene: TRBD2; V gene: TRBV28; clone size: -
CDR3 DNA: TGTGCCTGGAGTGTAGTCGGTCCCTCTGGAAACACCATATATTTT; CDR3 protein: CAWSVVGPSGNTIYF; J gene: TRBJ1-3; D gene: -; V gene: TRBV30; clone size: -
CDR3 DNA: TGTGCCAGCAGCGTCGACAGGGGCGCCTACAATGAGCAGTTCTTC; CDR3 protein: CASSVDRGAYNEQFF; J gene: TRBJ2-1; D gene: TRBD1; V gene: TRBV9; clone size: -
CDR3 DNA: TGCGCCAGCAGCCGTGGACTAGCGGGAGTTTCCTACGAGCAGTACTTC; CDR3 protein: CASSRGLAGVSYEQYF; J gene: TRBJ2-7; D gene: TRBD2; V gene: TRBV4-1; clone size: few
CDR3 DNA: TGTGCCAGCACCAAGGAGCCCCCGAACACTGAAGCTTTCTTT; CDR3 protein: CASTKEPPNTEAFF; J gene: TRBJ1-1; D gene: -; V gene: TRBV5-5; clone size: -
CDR3 DNA: TGCGCCAGCAGCCACCGAGCCACGACAGGGACTAATGAAAAACTGTTTTTT; CDR3 protein: CASSHRATTGTNEKLFF; J gene: TRBJ1-4; D gene: TRBD1; V gene: TRBV5-1; clone size: -
CDR3 DNA: TGCGCCAGCAGCTTCGGGACAGGGGGCGCGATAAGAGAGACCCAGTACTTC; CDR3 protein: CASSFGTGGAIRETQYF; J gene: TRBJ2-5; D gene: TRBD1; V gene: TRBV5-1; clone size: -
CDR3 DNA: TGTGCCAGCAGCGTCGGACAGGGGAAAGCTAACTATGGCTACACCTTC; CDR3 protein: CASSVGQGKANYGYTF; J gene: TRBJ1-2; D gene: TRBD1; V gene: TRBV13; clone size: -
CDR3 DNA: TGCGCCAGCAGCCAGGCCGGACAGGGCCCCCTCTCCTACGAGCAGTACTTC; CDR3 protein: CASSQAGQGPLSYEQYF; J gene: TRBJ2-7; D gene: TRBD1; V gene: TRBV4-1; clone size: -
CDR3 DNA: TGTGCCAGCATTACAGGGGCAGATACGCAGTATTTT; CDR3 protein: CASITGADTQYF; J gene: TRBJ2-3; D gene: TRBD1; V gene: TRBV6-4; clone size: -
CDR3 DNA: TGCGCCAGCAGCGGTGTAGGAACTAGCGAAACCGGGGAGCTGTTTTTT; CDR3 protein: CASSGVGTSETGELFF; J gene: TRBJ2-2; D gene: TRBD2; V gene: TRBV5-1; clone size: once
CDR3 DNA: TGCGCCAGCAGCCCCCGACTAGCGGTCCTGGACGAGCAGTACTTC; CDR3 protein: CASSPRLAVLDEQYF; J gene: TRBJ2-7; D gene: TRBD2; V gene: TRBV4-1; clone size: once
CDR3 DNA: TGTGCCAGCAGTCCCGGGACTAGCGGGACAGATACGCAGTATTTT; CDR3 protein: CASSPGTSGTDTQYF; J gene: TRBJ2-3; D gene: TRBD2; V gene: TRBV28; clone size: once
CDR3 DNA: TGTGCCAGCAGTGCCGGACAGTGGACGAGGACTGAAGCTTTCTTT; CDR3 protein: CASSAGQWTRTEAFF; J gene: TRBJ1-1; D gene: -; V gene: TRBV25-1; clone size: -
CDR3 DNA: TGTGCCACCAGCAGAGATCGGGGGGCGATTCAGCCCCAGCATTTT; CDR3 protein: CATSRDRGAIQPQHF; J gene: TRBJ1-5; D gene: -; V gene: TRBV15; clone size: -
CDR3 DNA: TGTGCCAGCACCGCGGGACAGGGGCCAACCAATGAGCAGTTCTTC; CDR3 protein: CASTAGQGPTNEQFF; J gene: TRBJ2-1; D gene: TRBD1; V gene: TRBV28; clone size: -
CDR3 DNA: TGTGCCAGCAGCCGGGCGGGACAGGGGCGCACAGATACGCAGTATTTT; CDR3 protein: CASSRAGQGRTDTQYF; J gene: TRBJ2-3; D gene: TRBD1; V gene: TRBV14; clone size: -
CDR3 DNA: TGTGCCAGCTCACCCCGGACAGTCTCTGGAAACACCATATATTTT; CDR3 protein: CASSPRTVSGNTIYF; J gene: TRBJ1-3; D gene: -; V gene: TRBV18; clone size: -
CDR3 DNA: TGTGCCAGCAGCTTCCGGGACAGAAACACCGGGGAGCTGTTTTTT; CDR3 protein: CASSFRDRNTGELFF; J gene: TRBJ2-2; D gene: TRBD1; V gene: TRBV7-8; clone size: -
CDR3 DNA: TGTGCCAGTAGTATTATGGGCGATGAGCAGTTCTTC; CDR3 protein: CASSIMGDEQFF; J gene: TRBJ2-1; D gene: -; V gene: TRBV19; clone size: few
CDR3 DNA: TGTGCCTGGAGTGGAAGCGGGAGGGCGTACGAGCAGTACTTC; CDR3 protein: CAWSGSGRAYEQYF; J gene: TRBJ2-7; D gene: TRBD2; V gene: TRBV30; clone size: -
CDR3 DNA: TGTGCCAGCAGTTTACGACAGTATGGCTACACCTTC; CDR3 protein: CASSLRQYGYTF; J gene: TRBJ1-2; D gene: -; V gene: TRBV28; clone size: -
CDR3 DNA: TGTGCCAGCAGTGATCCCAGGACAGGACGCCCCTACGAGCAGTACTTC; CDR3 protein: CASSDPRTGRPYEQYF; J gene: TRBJ2-7; D gene: TRBD1; V gene: TRBV25-1; clone size: few
CDR3 DNA: TGTGCCAGCAGGGGAGGGGCGGACACCGGGGAGCTGTTTTTT; CDR3 protein: CASRGGADTGELFF; J gene: TRBJ2-2; D gene: TRBD2; V gene: TRBV2; clone size: -
CDR3 DNA: TGTGCCAGCAGCTTAGGCCTTGGGGGGATAACCTACGAGCAGTACTTC; CDR3 protein: CASSLGLGGITYEQYF; J gene: TRBJ2-7; D gene: -; V gene: TRBV13; clone size: -
CDR3 DNA: TGTGCCAGCAGCTTAACCGATAGCGCGGTACAAGAGACCCAGTACTTC; CDR3 protein: CASSLTDSAVQETQYF; J gene: TRBJ2-5; D gene: -; V gene: TRBV5-4; clone size: -
CDR3 DNA: TGTGCCACCAGCCCATGGGGAGGACTAGCGGGAGGCGAGACCTACAATGAGCAGTTCTTC; CDR3 protein: CATSPWGGLAGGETYNEQFF; J gene: TRBJ2-1; D gene: TRBD2; V gene: TRBV15; clone size: -
CDR3 DNA: TGTGCCAGCAGTGAAGATGTCGGTGGTTACGAGCAGTACTTC; CDR3 protein: CASSEDVGGYEQYF; J gene: TRBJ2-7; D gene: -; V gene: TRBV2; clone size: few
CDR3 DNA: TGCGCCAGCAGCTTGGCTGTGGCTACGACAGGCAGCGGGATTTACGAGCAGTACTTC; CDR3 protein: CASSLAVATTGSGIYEQYF; J gene: TRBJ2-7; D gene: -; V gene: TRBV5-1; clone size: -
CDR3 DNA: TGTGCCAGTTTTAGCTTCGGACTCGACTACGAGCAGTACTTC; CDR3 protein: CASFSFGLDYEQYF; J gene: TRBJ2-7; D gene: -; V gene: TRBV6-5; clone size: -
CDR3 DNA: TGTGCCAGCAGCCTCGCGGGTCTTGGTGAGCAGTTCTTC; CDR3 protein: CASSLAGLGEQFF; J gene: TRBJ2-1; D gene: -; V gene: TRBV27; clone size: -
CDR3 DNA: TGTGCCAGCAGCGGGGGACAGGGGAACTATGGCTACACCTTC; CDR3 protein: CASSGGQGNYGYTF; J gene: TRBJ1-2; D gene: TRBD1; V gene: TRBV25-1; clone size: -
CDR3 DNA: TGCGCCAGCAGCGGGGGAGGAAGCTACAATGAGCAGTTCTTC; CDR3 protein: CASSGGGSYNEQFF; J gene: TRBJ2-1; D gene: -; V gene: TRBV5-1; clone size: -